The 26 T cell receptor beta chains below all came from one sample that was sequenced in a study of vaccination and CD4 T cells after COVID-19. This sample's time point: late sampling 161 to 241 days after vaccination in a few convalescent patients. TCRdb analysed the PCR reads with MiXCR anew, one entry per CDR3 protein. Altogether around 28,000 distinct CDR3 sequences are present, under 65% being singletons, with the ten largest covering less than 6.5%. Sample: CD4+ T cells from blood, taken about 7 months after SARS-CoV-2 vaccination. The receptors come from a human donor who had recovered from COVID-19.

The chain joins TRBV12-3 or TRBV12-4 to TRBJ2-3, with 9 positions matching TRBD2. Unmatched junction bases numbered 16, after V lost 4 bases and J lost 5 bases. The CDR3 totals 18 residues. This chain's CDR3 is CASSSMNLAGRDIDTQYF. For the CDR3, the DNA is TGTGCCAGCAGTTCCATGAACCTAGCGGGACGAGACATAGATACGCAGTATTTT.

CDR3 region: CSAKTSAANYGYTF. The CDR3 nucleotides are TGCAGTGCTAAAACGTCGGCGGCTAACTATGGCTACACCTTC. The chain links TRBV20-1 to TRBJ1-2, with D uncertain. Trimming pared 4 bases from V and 0 bases from J, leaving 12 bases between. CDR3 length equals 14 residues. Germline CDR1 DFQATT, CDR2 SNEGSKA (reference sequence).

The CDR3 DNA reads TGTGCCAGCAGTGAAAGTAGGCTGGGGGTCGATGGCTACACCTTC. Translating gives CASSESRLGVDGYTF. V and J are TRBV6-1 and TRBJ1-2, with D perhaps matching TRBD1 (5 bases). Trimming shortened V by 2 bases and J by 6 bases, and 16 bases separated the two germline ends. CDR1 and CDR2 (germline): MNHNS, SASEGT. This CDR3 has 15 amino acids.

The V call is TRBV7-9, the J call TRBJ2-3, with 10 bases matching TRBD2. The CDR3 runs 17 residues. V was clipped by 1 base and J by 1 base; unmatched bases: 5. Looked up from germline, CDR1 is SEHNR and CDR2 is FQNEAQ (reference sequence). CDR3 loop: CASSLGASGSGTDTQYF. In nucleotides, the CDR3 is TGTGCCAGCAGCTTAGGGGCTAGCGGGAGCGGCACAGATACGCAGTATTTT.

The chain employs TRBV20-1 and TRBJ2-6; D perhaps matches TRBD1 (6 bases). Germline CDR1 and CDR2: DFQATT and SNEGSKA (reference sequence). CDR3 length equals 15 residues. With 7 bases removed from V and 2 bases from J, the gap between germline ends came to 15 bases. In DNA form, the CDR3 reads TGCAGTGTCTTGCTGTACAGGGCTGGGGCCAACGTCCTGACTTTC. This encodes CSVLLYRAGANVLTF.

This clonotype was recorded a few times. This sequence joins TRBV19 and TRBJ2-7, with 7 bases fitting TRBD1. This CDR3 is built from 16 residues. CDR1 and CDR2 from the germline V gene are LNHDA and SQIVND (reference sequence). The ends lost 5 bases at V and 3 bases at J; junction bases unmatched: 13. The chain's CDR3 is CASSPPGQSAHYEQYF. The CDR3, as DNA: TGTGCCAGTAGTCCCCCGGGACAGTCAGCACACTACGAGCAGTACTTC.

The J gene is TRBJ2-7, the V gene TRBV7-2; 8 bases fit TRBD2. Germline V gives CDR1 SGHTA, CDR2 FQGNSA. The J segment lost 6 bases and the V segment lost 4 bases, leaving 11 bases of the junction unmatched. The CDR3 loop spans 15 amino acids. For the CDR3, the DNA is TGTGCCAGCAGCTCTAGACCAGCGGGGGTCTCCGAGCAGTACTTC. Protein: CASSSRPAGVSEQYF.

In this sample, this clonotype turned up a few times. The chain has TRBV7-9 and TRBJ1-6; no clear D gene. Germline assignment: CDR1 SEHNR and CDR2 FQNEAQ (reference sequence). The CDR3 covers 18 residues. The V end lost 2 bases, the J end lost 6 bases, and 20 bases lay between the germline ends. CDR3 DNA sequence: TGTGCCAGCAGCTTATCCTCCGCGTCACAGAGCTTTAATTCACCCCTCCACTTT. It codes for CASSLSSASQSFNSPLHF.

V usage is TRBV15 and J usage is TRBJ2-3; the match to TRBD1 covers 11 bases. V dropped 5 bases and J dropped 5; count of bases not matched to a gene: 3. The CDR3 has 14 amino acids. In germline, CDR1 is LNHNV, CDR2 YYDKDF (reference sequence). In DNA form, the CDR3 reads TGTGCCACCAGCCGGGACAGGGGGGGAGATACGCAGTATTTT. Amino acids: CATSRDRGGDTQYF.

This clonotype was observed a few times. The chain couples TRBV7-9 to TRBJ2-2; 8 bases agree with TRBD1. Germline V CDR1 and CDR2: SEHNR, FQNEAQ (reference sequence). The CDR3 consists of 15 residues. The J segment lost 6 bases and the V segment lost 7 bases, leaving 10 bases of the junction unmatched. CDR3 amino acids: CASKPQGEVSGELFF. The CDR3 bases are TGTGCCAGCAAACCACAGGGGGAAGTGTCCGGGGAGCTGTTTTTT.

The gene calls are TRBV6-5 and TRBJ2-3; no firm D call. Matching the DNA end better, TRBJ1-5 makes the J call doubtful. There are 18 residues in the CDR3. Germline V gene data show CDR1 as MNHEY and CDR2 as SVGAGI. CDR3 sequence: CASSYNPSGSGITDTQHF. The DNA of the CDR3 is TGTGCCAGCAGTTACAACCCCTCGGGTAGCGGGATCACAGATACGCAGCATTTT.

The V call is TRBV12-3 or TRBV12-4, the J call TRBJ2-5, with TRBD1 as a possible D gene (6 bases). The CDR3 has 15 amino acids. With 5 bases removed from V and 4 bases from J, the gap between germline ends came to 17 bases. The DNA for the CDR3 is TGTGCCAGCAGTCCAACTTACAGGGCGCTAGAGACCCAGTACTTC. As protein: CASSPTYRALETQYF.

This sequence joins TRBV7-2 and TRBJ2-5, with 8 bases lining up with TRBD2. Germline CDR1 is SGHTA and CDR2 is FQGNSA. The V and J ends lost 4 bases and 4 bases, in that order; junction bases with no gene match: 8. This CDR3 is 15 amino acids long. This CDR3 is CASSSPGTRGETQYF. The DNA for the CDR3 is TGTGCCAGCAGCTCCCCTGGGACTAGGGGAGAGACCCAGTACTTC.

This clonotype appeared a few times. The genes are TRBV24-1 and TRBJ1-5; maybe TRBD1 (6 bases). The V end lost 3 bases, the J end lost 4 bases, and 15 bases lay between the germline ends. The CDR3 is 16 amino acids. Germline V gene data show CDR1 as KGHDR and CDR2 as SFDVKD. CDR3 sequence: CATSDNLQGWNQPQHF. For the CDR3, the DNA is TGTGCCACCAGTGATAATCTACAGGGCTGGAATCAGCCCCAGCATTTT.

This clonotype appeared a few times. The chain has TRBV7-2 and TRBJ2-1, with unresolved D. CDR3 length: 15 residues. CDR1 is SGHTA, CDR2 FQGNSA, per germline. The V end lost 1 base, the J end lost 2 bases, and 9 bases lay between the germline ends. The CDR3 spells CASSLGATAYNEQFF. CDR3 coding DNA: TGTGCCAGCAGCTTAGGGGCTACCGCCTACAATGAGCAGTTCTTC.

V usage is TRBV2 and J usage is TRBJ1-5; 8 nucleotides line up with TRBD1. J was trimmed by 2 bases and V by 7 bases; bases with no gene match: 7. Germline CDR1 SNHLY, CDR2 FYNNEI. The length of the CDR3 is 15 residues. The CDR3 sequence: CASNPDRGGNQPQHF. CDR3 bases: TGTGCCAGCAATCCCGACAGGGGTGGCAATCAGCCCCAGCATTTT.

The genes are TRBV12-3 or TRBV12-4 and TRBJ1-1; D is unclear. The CDR3 runs 14 residues. The V gene lost 7 bases and the J gene lost 5 bases, with 17 bases spanning the gap. CDR3 residues: CASTAEGLGTEAFF. The CDR3 DNA reads TGTGCCAGCACTGCGGAGGGCCTCGGGACTGAAGCTTTCTTT.

The chain carries TRBV19 and TRBJ1-5; D ambiguous. V gave up 4 bases and J gave up 2 bases, with 12 bases separating them. This CDR3 has 15 amino acids. Germline V gene lookup returns CDR1 LNHDA and CDR2 SQIVND (reference sequence). The DNA of the CDR3 is TGTGCCAGTAGTACAGGATCTAGAGGCAATCAGCCCCAGCATTTT. Translation gives CASSTGSRGNQPQHF.

The V gene is TRBV2, the J gene TRBJ1-5; perhaps TRBD1 as D (5 bases). Germline CDR1 SNHLY, CDR2 FYNNEI. This CDR3 region has 13 residues. V dropped 7 bases and J dropped 3 bases, with 10 bases sitting between them. The CDR3 nucleotides are TGTGCCAGCACCCCTGGGACCAATCAGCCCCAGCATTTT. Translation: CASTPGTNQPQHF.

This sequence joins TRBV5-4 and TRBJ1-2; the match to TRBD1 covers 9 bases. This CDR3 has 14 amino acids. From germline, CDR1 is SGHNT and CDR2 YYREEE (reference sequence). The ends lost 3 bases at V and 7 bases at J; junction bases unmatched: 7. In DNA form, the CDR3 reads TGTGCCAGCAGCTCTCCGACAGGGGGTGTTGGCTACACCTTC. This codes for CASSSPTGGVGYTF.

The rearrangement links TRBV4-3 to TRBJ2-1, with D perhaps TRBD2 (6 bases). The CDR3 sequence is 17 residues long. The germline V gene has CDR1 LGHNA and CDR2 YSLEER. With 4 bases removed from V and 8 bases from J, the gap between germline ends came to 24 bases. The CDR3 loop reads CASSRVLGEVEGDEQFF. CDR3 coding DNA: TGCGCCAGCAGCCGGGTCCTAGGGGAGGTCGAAGGGGATGAGCAGTTCTTC.

Concerning this clonotype itself: Sequence at one end of the junction differs from germline and may be a read error. The chain combines TRBV5-8 with TRBJ2-1; a weak D match, TRBD2 (6 bases). In germline, CDR1 is SGHTS, CDR2 YDEGEE. The CDR3 is 12 residues long. CDR3 nucleotide sequence: TGTGCCAGCAGCTCCGAACGGGACTCGCCTTACTTC. Its translation is CASSSERDSPYF.

The rearrangement uses TRBV27 and TRBJ2-1; D is possibly TRBD2 (6 bases). V was pared by 6 bases and J by 10 bases, with 13 bases between. The V gene's germline CDR1 is MNHEY and CDR2 SMNVEV (reference sequence). This CDR3 is 12 amino acids long. CDR3 nucleotide sequence: TGTGCCAGCAGCCGCGGGGTGAGGGAGCAGTTCTTC. Translating gives CASSRGVREQFF.

This clonotype turned up a few times. The rearrangement uses TRBV5-4 and TRBJ2-5; D gene ambiguous. There are 13 residues in the CDR3. Looked up from germline, CDR1 is SGHNT and CDR2 is YYREEE (reference sequence). Trimming removed 5 bases at V and 1 base at J, with 9 bases between. The CDR3 nucleotides are TGTGCCAGCAGTCCCGGCCCCCAAGAGACCCAGTACTTC. Translating it yields CASSPGPQETQYF. The full variable domain, rest sourced from reference TRBV5-4 and TRBJ2-5, is ETGVTQSPTHLIKTRGQQVTLRCSSQSGHNTVSWYQQALGQGPQFIFQYYREEENGRGNFPPRFSGLQFPNYSSELNVNALELDDSALYLCASSPGPQETQYFGPGTRLLVL.

The chain is built from TRBV7-2 and TRBJ1-4; TRBD1 might be the D (6 bases). CDR1 and CDR2 (germline): SGHTA, FQGNSA. The CDR3 runs to 16 residues. The ends were cut back, 2 bases at V and 2 bases at J, with 12 bases in the middle. DNA for the CDR3: TGTGCCAGCAGCTTAACAACAGGGCTTACTAATGAAAAACTGTTTTTT. Protein sequence: CASSLTTGLTNEKLFF.

This clonotype was picked up a small number of times. The gene calls are TRBV6-2 or TRBV6-3 and TRBJ2-6, with D perhaps matching TRBD1 (6 bases). Trimming shortened V by 2 bases and J by 1 base, and 6 bases separated the two germline ends. The CDR3 consists of 15 residues. Per the germline V gene, CDR1 is MNHEY and CDR2 is SVGEGT. CDR3 amino acids: CASSYRGSGANVLTF. As DNA, the CDR3 is TGTGCCAGCAGTTACAGGGGGTCTGGGGCCAACGTCCTGACTTTC.